This T cell receptor (beta chain) is from a study of blood T cells in healthy people across ages. Study-wide findings and caveats: Naive CD4+ cell counts and diversity both ran higher in long-lived than in aged donors.

Every donor contributed around 10 milliliters of peripheral blood by blood draw. A note on this clonotype: Antigen unknown.

Through a sample-barcoded 5' primer and a J-beta primer mix, a second PCR was run for roughly 7 to 12 cycles. All samples gave at least 2.5 million CDR3-containing paired-end reads. TCRdb recomputed calls from the 5' RACE reads with MiXCR, one row per CDR3 protein. Seen here are approximately 2,000,000 distinct CDR3 sequences, more than 35% observed once, and the top ten hold more than 20%. The sequenced material came from blood. This clonotype was obtained from a human donor in good health.

The CDR3, as DNA: TGTGCCAGCAGTCCAGCAGGACCCACGGACTATGGCTACACCTTC. Its protein is CASSPAGPTDYGYTF. This rearrangement joins TRBV6-5 to TRBJ1-2; D not resolved. The V gene's germline CDR1 is MNHEY and CDR2 SVGAGI. V lost 5 bases to trimming and J lost 3 bases, with 16 bases between them. The CDR3 sequence is 15 residues long.